This TCR beta chain derives from a study of shared clonotypes between healthy human individuals. With regard to this clone: The sample contains more than one DNA sequence encoding this CDR3.

CDR1 and CDR2 from the germline V gene are DFQATT and SNEGSKA (reference sequence). V lost 6 bases and J 5 bases, leaving 9 bases between the germline ends. The CDR3 consists of 11 residues. The protocol was immunoSEQ multiplex PCR, while the TCRdb copy is restricted to in-frame clones and leaves out a portion. The repertoire holds about 1.5 million clones, with about 98% as singletons. This TCR was sampled from a man between 25 and 39 years old in good health. The sample taken for sequencing was naive CD4+ T cells sorted from blood. Subset defined: CD45RA+ positively selected. The rearrangement joins TRBV20-1 to TRBJ2-3; D gene ambiguous. CDR3 coding DNA: TGCAGTGCCAGGATGCAAGATACGCAGTATTTT. It codes for CSARMQDTQYF.